This is a list of T cell receptor beta chains from one sample in a study of T cell responses to AZD1222 COVID-19 vaccine. Profiling relied on immunoSEQ multiplex PCR, and the TCRdb table lists in-frame clones only, not all of them. This sample has about 140,000 clones, with 89% found just once. The material was peripheral blood, obtained on day 0 of AZD1222 vaccination. The receptors were sampled from an adult in good health. Each CDR3 is given with its conserved first and last residue. A D gene is named only where the DNA matches it firmly. Expanded clones are given a class, and other clones once, few, many or no size at all.

J gene | V gene | clone size | D gene | CDR3 DNA | CDR3 protein
TRBJ1-6 | TRBV28 | - | - | TGTGCCAGCAGTTTAGCAGGGAGCTCCTATAATTCACCCCTCCACTTT | CASSLAGSSYNSPLHF
TRBJ2-1 | TRBV7-3 | once | - | TGTGCCAGCAGTCAGCTAGGGGGGAGCTCCTACAATGAGCAGTTCTTC | CASSQLGGSSYNEQFF
TRBJ1-2 | TRBV5-6 | - | TRBD1 | TGTGCCAGCAGAGGGACAGGGGTTCACTATGGCTACACCTTC | CASRGTGVHYGYTF
TRBJ1-2 | TRBV12-3/TRBV12-4 | - | TRBD1 | TGTGCCAGCAGGTCGACAGGGAACTATGGCTACACCTTC | CASRSTGNYGYTF
TRBJ1-6 | TRBV6-5 | - | - | TGTGCCAGCAGTTACGCGGGAAATTCACCCCTCCACTTT | CASSYAGNSPLHF
TRBJ1-5 | TRBV5-6 | - | - | TGTGCCAGCAGCTTGAGTGAGGGCTCGAGCAATCAGCCCCAGCATTTT | CASSLSEGSSNQPQHF
TRBJ1-2 | TRBV6-5 | few | - | TGTGCCAGCAGTAGCGACAGCGTCTATGGCTACACCTTC | CASSSDSVYGYTF
TRBJ1-4 | TRBV5-1 | - | TRBD1 | TGCGCCAGCAGCTTGGCCGGACAGGCGGGAACTAATGAAAAACTGTTTTTT | CASSLAGQAGTNEKLFF
TRBJ1-3 | TRBV11-2 | - | - | TGTGCCAGCAGGCCCACAGAGACCGGAAACACCATATATTTT | CASRPTETGNTIYF
TRBJ2-7 | TRBV11-2 | - | TRBD2 | TGTGCCAGCAGCTTAGGAGCGGGAAACTACGAGCAGTACTTC | CASSLGAGNYEQYF
TRBJ1-1 | TRBV5-1 | - | - | TGCGCCAGCAGCCCGGGACAAAGCTGGTTGAACACTGAAGCTTTCTTT | CASSPGQSWLNTEAFF
TRBJ2-7 | TRBV19 | - | - | TGTGCCACGATGAATGGGGGGTACGAGCAGTACTTC | CATMNGGYEQYF
TRBJ1-5 | TRBV6-1 | once | - | TGTGCCAGCAGTGATGAGGGCACCCGGTATAGCAATCAGCCCCAGCATTTT | CASSDEGTRYSNQPQHF
TRBJ2-7 | TRBV27 | - | TRBD1 | TGTGCCAGCAGTTTATCGTCGGGGAAGGGGGCGCGCGACGAGCAGTACTTC | CASSLSSGKGARDEQYF
TRBJ1-4 | TRBV7-9 | - | - | TGTGCCAGCAGCACGGGGGTGGGTAATGAAAAACTGTTTTTT | CASSTGVGNEKLFF
TRBJ2-1 | TRBV7-2 | - | TRBD2 | TGTGCCAGCAGCACTACTAGCGGGATTGAGCAGTTCTTC | CASSTTSGIEQFF
TRBJ1-1 | TRBV5-1 | - | - | TGCGCCAGCAGCTTGGTGGTCGGCAAGAACACTGAAGCTTTCTTT | CASSLVVGKNTEAFF
TRBJ2-1 | TRBV28 | - | - | TGTGCCAGCAACCCCCCCTTAGTCAGCGGGTTTAATGAGCAGTTCTTC | CASNPPLVSGFNEQFF
TRBJ2-7 | TRBV5-1 | - | - | TGCGCCAGCAGCTTAGGAGGGTTCATTTCCTACGAGCAGTACTTC | CASSLGGFISYEQYF
TRBJ1-2 | TRBV6-5 | - | TRBD1 | TGTGCCAGCACCCACCCCCGGACAGGGGACTATGGCTACACCTTC | CASTHPRTGDYGYTF
TRBJ2-7 | TRBV5-1 | - | TRBD1 | TGCGCCAGCAGCCGGGACAGGGTGCCCTACGAGCAGTACTTC | CASSRDRVPYEQYF
TRBJ2-3 | TRBV6-6 | - | TRBD2 | TGTGCCAGCACGTTCGGACTAGCAAGAGATACGCAGTATTTT | CASTFGLARDTQYF
TRBJ2-1 | TRBV12-3/TRBV12-4 | - | - | TGTGCCAGCAGCTCACTCTCTAGTGAGCAGTTCTTC | CASSSLSSEQFF
TRBJ1-2 | TRBV5-1 | - | TRBD1 | TGCGCCAGCAGCTTGGAAGGGGGCCGCTATGGCTACACCTTC | CASSLEGGRYGYTF
TRBJ2-1 | TRBV6-4 | - | TRBD2 | TGTGCCAGCAGCCCTAGCGGGAGCTCCTACAATGAGCAGTTCTTC | CASSPSGSSYNEQFF
TRBJ1-2 | TRBV7-2 | - | - | TGTGCCAGCAGCTTTAGGACAGCCCCTCCCTACACCTTC | CASSFRTAPPYTF
TRBJ2-1 | TRBV9 | - | TRBD2 | TGTGCCAGCAGCGTAGACGGGGCTAGCGGGGCTGATGAGCAGTTCTTC | CASSVDGASGADEQFF
TRBJ1-1 | TRBV7-9 | - | TRBD1 | TGTGCCAGCAGCTTAACAAAAGGGACAGGGTATCACACTGAAGCTTTCTTT | CASSLTKGTGYHTEAFF
TRBJ1-2 | TRBV4-2 | - | - | TGTGCCAGCAGCCAGCGAGGGGATTATGGCTACACCTTC | CASSQRGDYGYTF
TRBJ2-7 | TRBV7-9 | - | TRBD1 | TGTGCCAGCAGCTTAGCCGTTGGGACAGGGGGCGCCTACGAGCAGTACTTC | CASSLAVGTGGAYEQYF
TRBJ2-5 | TRBV6-6 | - | TRBD2 | TGTGCCAGCAGTCAGACTCGGACTAGCGGGAGCCCAGAGACCCAGTACTTC | CASSQTRTSGSPETQYF
TRBJ1-5 | TRBV7-6 | - | - | TGTGCCAGCAGCTTCAGAGTAAATCAGCCCCAGCATTTT | CASSFRVNQPQHF
TRBJ2-1 | TRBV5-1 | - | - | TGCGCCAGCAGCTTCTCCGCCGGGACCCGGGCCAATGAGCAGTTCTTC | CASSFSAGTRANEQFF
TRBJ1-4 | TRBV15 | - | - | TGTGCCACCAGCAGAGGTCATGGGACCAAATACGAAAAACTGTTTTTT | CATSRGHGTKYEKLFF
TRBJ2-3 | TRBV4-1 | - | - | TGCGCCAGCAGCCAAGATCAGGGGTGGACAGATACGCAGTATTTT | CASSQDQGWTDTQYF
TRBJ1-5 | TRBV19 | once | TRBD1 | TGTGCCACCGGAGGGGCAGGGGGGGTAGGTCAGCCCCAGCATTTT | CATGGAGGVGQPQHF
TRBJ2-7 | TRBV27 | - | TRBD2 | TGTGCCAGCAGCCCCATAGCGGGGAGCTCCTACGAGCAGTACTTC | CASSPIAGSSYEQYF
TRBJ2-1 | TRBV6-5 | - | - | TGTGCCAGCAGTTCAGTAGCGGAATTCTCCTACAATGAGCAGTTCTTC | CASSSVAEFSYNEQFF
TRBJ2-7 | TRBV27 | - | - | TGTGCCAGCAGTTTGGCAGCAGGGCTCGAGCAGTACTTC | CASSLAAGLEQYF
TRBJ2-1 | TRBV10-3 | - | TRBD2 | TGTGCCATCAACCAGCGGGAGGGCAATGAGCAGTTCTTC | CAINQREGNEQFF
TRBJ2-2 | TRBV18 | - | - | TGTGCCAGCTCTCTGCAGGGGCACACCGGGGAGCTGTTTTTT | CASSLQGHTGELFF
TRBJ2-1 | TRBV10-3 | - | - | TGTGCCATCAGTGAGGGTTGGAGTAGCCTTTCCTACAATGAGCAGTTCTTC | CAISEGWSSLSYNEQFF
TRBJ1-5 | TRBV6-5 | - | - | TGTGCCAGCAGTTACTCGAGGCAGTTAAATCAGCCCCAGCATTTT | CASSYSRQLNQPQHF
TRBJ1-4 | TRBV18 | - | TRBD1 | TGTGCCAGCTCACAAAACCCGGGACAGGGTAATGAAAAACTGTTTTTT | CASSQNPGQGNEKLFF
TRBJ1-1 | TRBV5-4 | - | - | TGTGCCAGCAGCTGGACGATGAATTCACAGGGACAGAACACTGAAGCTTTCTTT | CASSWTMNSQGQNTEAFF
TRBJ2-3 | TRBV7-9 | - | TRBD2 | TGTGCCAGCAGCTTACCTAGACTAGCGGAGCCTAGCACAGATACGCAGTATTTT | CASSLPRLAEPSTDTQYF
TRBJ1-6 | TRBV28 | - | - | TGTGCCAGCAGTTTATGGCTACAGGGTTACTATAATTCACCCCTCCACTTT | CASSLWLQGYYNSPLHF
TRBJ1-5 | TRBV30 | - | - | TGTGCCTGGTCTCCCACCCTACTAGGCAATCAGCCCCAGCATTTT | CAWSPTLLGNQPQHF
TRBJ1-5 | TRBV6-5 | - | TRBD1 | TGTGCCAGCAGACCCGGGACAGGCAATCAGCCCCAGCATTTT | CASRPGTGNQPQHF
TRBJ1-5 | TRBV27 | - | - | TGTGCCAGCAGTCAGCGTAATCAGCCCCAGCATTTT | CASSQRNQPQHF
TRBJ1-5 | TRBV5-4 | - | - | TGTGCCAGCAGCTTGTGGGGCAATCAGCCCCAGCATTTT | CASSLWGNQPQHF
TRBJ2-5 | TRBV6-5 | - | TRBD2 | TGTGCCAGCAAGCTCCTAGCGGGAGACGGAGAGACCCAGTACTTC | CASKLLAGDGETQYF
TRBJ1-2 | TRBV2 | - | TRBD1 | TGTGCCAGTCACCAGGGGGGGTTCTATGGCTACACCTTC | CASHQGGFYGYTF
TRBJ2-7 | TRBV4-2 | - | TRBD1 | TGTGCCAGCAGCCAAGAGTTGACAGGGCCCTACGAGCAGTACTTC | CASSQELTGPYEQYF
TRBJ1-1 | TRBV9 | - | TRBD1 | TGTGCCAGCAGCGTCGGGACAGTGAACACTGAAGCTTTCTTT | CASSVGTVNTEAFF